This TCR beta chain was sequenced during a study of blood T cells in healthy people across ages. Overall study results and limits: Nothing was known about donor CMV status, and this possibly confounded expanded clonotype changes.

Alongside a J-beta primer mix, a sample-barcoded 5' primer served in a second PCR lasting roughly 7 to 12 cycles. Each CDR3 protein is one row after TCRdb ran MiXCR on the 5' RACE reads. Of about 720,000 distinct CDR3 sequences in the sample, 20% to 25% were seen once. The CDR3 loop spans 14 amino acids. Germline assignment: CDR1 KGHSH and CDR2 LQKENI. In terms of origin and age, donors were healthy Caucasian individuals from Russia aged about 6 to 100. The amount of total RNA extracted per sample was at least 5.5 micrograms. Only a few counts were recorded for this clonotype. The target antigen is unknown.

The receptor was derived from a man in his sixties or seventies in good health. V gene TRBV18 combines with J gene TRBJ2-5; possible D gene TRBD2, 5 bases. The last part of the DNA fits TRBJ2-7 better; the J call may be wrong. Material for sequencing was blood. DNA for the CDR3: TGTGCCAGCTCACCACCAGGAGGATCCTACGAGCAGTACTTC. It codes for CASSPPGGSYEQYF.